This T cell receptor (beta chain) derives from a study of T-cell reconstitution after alpha-beta-depleted transplantation in children. Study conclusions and caveats: When one year had passed after transplant, most T-cell counts and diversity came from newly produced T cells. Day-60 TCRbeta diversity that was high in some patients was derived from surviving recipient T cells and thymic progenitors.

V gave up 3 bases and J gave up 1 base, with 13 bases separating them. The CDR3 totals 14 residues. The germline gives CDR1 SQVTM, CDR2 ANQGSEA. Comments on this clonotype: Its cognate antigen is unknown.

Unique molecular identifiers were used in preparing the TCRbeta library. TCRdb ran MiXCR on the PCR reads and lists one entry per CDR3 protein. The sample consists of some 840,000 distinct CDR3 sequences, 15% to 20% of them appearing once. The specimen comprised PBMCs, mostly from graft donor cells, sampled 360 days after TCRalphabeta/CD19-depleted stem cell transplant. The chain links TRBV29-1 to TRBJ2-7; D is possibly TRBD1 (6 bases). The sequence was obtained from a male patient younger than 18 who had a stem cell transplant for acute lymphoblastic leukemia, so the T cells may come from the graft donor. CDR3 sequence (DNA): TGCAGCGTTGACCCGGGACATCCGTCCTACGAGCAGTACTTC. Its protein product is CSVDPGHPSYEQYF.